The 15 T cell receptor beta chains given below trace back to one sample, sequenced in a study of T cells in Graves' hyperthyroidism and ophthalmopathy. There were TCR beta CDR3 regions amplified from RNA transcripts. When the TCR CDR3 underwent first-round RT-PCR, the HTBI primer set was used. Each CDR3 protein is one row after TCRdb ran MiXCR on the multiplex PCR reads. The sample yields about 560,000 distinct CDR3 sequences, roughly 46% seen once. The specimen was peripheral blood or thyroid tissue (not recorded which). The receptors here all came from a woman aged 18-29 years with Graves' hyperthyroidism.

The chain is built from TRBV7-2 and TRBJ2-7; a possible D gene is TRBD2 (6 bases). The CDR3 length is 15 residues. V shed 1 base and J shed 5 bases, with 15 bases lying between them. Germline V gene lookup returns CDR1 SGHTA and CDR2 FQGNSA. The CDR3 spells CASSLGTSMSDEQYF. The DNA of the CDR3 is TGTGCCAGCAGCTTAGGTACTAGCATGTCCGACGAGCAGTACTTC.

V and J are TRBV6-5 and TRBJ1-2; no clear D. The germline gives CDR1 MNHEY, CDR2 SVGAGI. The ends were cut back, 5 bases at V and 4 bases at J, with 11 bases in the middle. The CDR3 runs to 13 residues. In DNA, the CDR3 is TGTGCCAGCAGTGTAGCCCGCAGCTATGGCTACACCTTC. This codes for CASSVARSYGYTF.

This chain joins TRBV19 and TRBJ1-1, with a weak D call TRBD1 (5 bases). The V and J ends lost 3 bases and 8 bases respectively, with 10 bases between them. The CDR3 covers 12 residues. Per germline, CDR1 LNHDA and CDR2 SQIVND (reference sequence). CDR3 coding DNA: TGTGCCAGTAGTATGGGGGGTCCAGAAGCTTTCTTT. Its protein product is CASSMGGPEAFF.

The chain links TRBV29-1 to TRBJ2-1; D gene unclear. The CDR3 spans 14 residues. The V end lost 5 bases, the J end lost 0 bases, and 11 bases lay between the germline ends. Germline values: CDR1 SQVTM, CDR2 ANQGSEA. In DNA, the CDR3 is TGCAGCGTTCGGCCCCCGGGCTCCTACAATGAGCAGTTCTTC. Amino acids: CSVRPPGSYNEQFF.

This clonotype was seen ten or more times. V gene TRBV7-9 combines with J gene TRBJ2-7; the match to TRBD1 covers 9 bases. CDR3 size: 14 residues. Germline CDR1 reads SEHNR; CDR2 reads FQNEAQ (reference sequence). J was trimmed by 1 base and V by 5 bases; bases with no gene match: 3. CDR3 residues: CASSQGQGSYEQYF. The CDR3 region has the DNA TGTGCCAGCAGCCAAGGACAGGGGTCCTACGAGCAGTACTTC.

In its sample, this clonotype was seen many times. The genes are TRBV2 and TRBJ1-2, with 7 positions matching TRBD1. V was clipped by 8 bases and J by 7 bases; unmatched bases: 10. Germline-derived CDR1 and CDR2 are SNHLY and FYNNEI. The CDR3 is made up of 13 amino acids. The CDR3: CASDVDREGGYTF. The CDR3 coding sequence is TGTGCCAGCGACGTAGACAGGGAGGGTGGCTACACCTTC.

Points on this clonotype: A much larger clone lies one base from this, so it may be a read error. The rearrangement joins TRBV6-1 to TRBJ2-7; D is perhaps TRBD2 (6 bases). Looked up from germline, CDR1 is MNHNS and CDR2 is SASEGT. V lost 8 bases to trimming and J lost 3 bases, with 8 bases between them. The CDR3 extends over 11 amino acids. The DNA for the CDR3 is TGTGCCAGCCCGCGGGGCTACGAGCAGTACTTC. Translation gives CASPRGYEQYF.

This clonotype is a singleton in its sample. The chain links TRBV25-1 to TRBJ1-2; TRBD1 agrees at 9 bases. The V segment lost 4 bases and the J segment 2 bases; nucleotides outside the gene matches: 8. Germline loops: CDR1 MGHDK, CDR2 SYGVNS. This CDR3 spans 16 amino acids. CDR3 residues: CASSAYTGGANYGYTF. The CDR3, as DNA: TGTGCCAGCAGTGCTTACACAGGGGGCGCGAACTATGGCTACACCTTC.

The rearrangement uses TRBV7-9 and TRBJ2-1; D is possibly TRBD2 (6 bases). V dropped 5 bases and J dropped 4 bases, with 24 bases sitting between them. The CDR3 length is 18 residues. CDR1 and CDR2 from the germline V gene are SEHNR and FQNEAQ (reference sequence). The CDR3 DNA is TGTGCCAGCAGCCAAGAGGCCGCGGGACCCTTTGATTACAATGAGCAGTTCTTC. Protein product: CASSQEAAGPFDYNEQFF. Together with reference TRBV7-9 and TRBJ2-1, the CDR3 gives the full variable domain: DTGVSQNPRHKITKRGQNVTFRCDPISEHNRLYWYRQTLGQGPEFLTYFQNEAQLEKSRLLSDRFSAERPKGSFSTLEIQRTEQGDSAMYLCASSQEAAGPFDYNEQFFGPGTRLTVL.

This clonotype was seen only once. This sequence joins TRBV25-1 and TRBJ2-2; no clear D. Trimming took 6 bases from V and 3 from J, leaving 17 bases between them. This CDR3 is built from 16 residues. The V gene's germline CDR1 is MGHDK and CDR2 SYGVNS. CDR3 in DNA: TGTGCCAGCAGCTCATTACAAGGATGGGACACCGGGGAGCTGTTTTTT. Its translation: CASSSLQGWDTGELFF.

This clonotype was counted a few times. The chain has TRBV20-1 and TRBJ1-5, with D uncertain. This CDR3 comprises 12 residues. CDR1 and CDR2 (germline): DFQATT, SNEGSKA (reference sequence). V gave up 0 bases and J gave up 4 bases, with 4 bases separating them. The CDR3 here is CSAREPNQPQHF. The CDR3 bases are TGCAGTGCTAGAGAACCTAATCAGCCCCAGCATTTT.

In its sample, this clonotype was seen many times. This chain connects TRBV6-5 to TRBJ2-2, with D hard to call. Germline CDR1 is MNHEY and CDR2 is SVGAGI. The CDR3 covers 13 residues. V dropped 8 bases and J dropped 6 bases, with 13 bases sitting between them. The CDR3 sequence: CASSDAFSGELFF. The CDR3 DNA reads as TGTGCCAGCTCAGACGCATTTTCCGGGGAGCTGTTTTTT.

The chain links TRBV20-1 to TRBJ1-5, with D possibly being TRBD1 (5 bases). Germline-derived CDR1 and CDR2 are DFQATT and SNEGSKA (reference sequence). This CDR3 has 13 amino acids. The V gene lost 3 bases and the J gene lost 5 bases, with 11 bases spanning the gap. The CDR3 sequence is CSARQQVDQPQHF. CDR3 nucleotide sequence: TGCAGTGCTAGGCAACAGGTCGATCAGCCCCAGCATTTT.

This clonotype has just a few counts. The genes are TRBV29-1 and TRBJ1-1; 8 nucleotides match TRBD1. The germline V gene encodes CDR1 SQVTM and CDR2 ANQGSEA. V lost 0 bases, J lost 3 bases, and 12 bases stayed unmatched. The CDR3 contains 17 residues. The CDR3 sequence: CSVEEAPRGHLDTEAFF. The DNA of the CDR3 is TGCAGCGTTGAAGAAGCTCCCAGGGGGCATCTGGACACTGAAGCTTTCTTT.

This clonotype was observed at least ten times. This chain joins TRBV10-3 and TRBJ1-2, with 12 bases aligning to TRBD1. V shed 0 bases, J shed 8 bases, and the junction held 7 bases outside the gene matches. Germline CDR1 ENHRY, CDR2 SYGVKD. This CDR3 contains 16 residues. CDR3 sequence: CAISESRGTGGFGYTF. CDR3 bases: TGTGCCATCAGTGAGTCCCGGGGGACAGGGGGCTTCGGCTACACCTTC.